This TCR beta chain comes out of a study of OX40 agonist ivuxolimab in advanced cancers. V shed 1 base and J 8 bases; nucleotides not matched to a gene: 5. In germline, CDR1 is SGHKS, CDR2 YYEKEE (reference sequence). This CDR3 is 15 amino acids long. Sequenced by immunoSEQ multiplex PCR; TCRdb stores in-frame clones only, minus some. The data show 57,000 or so clones, roughly 89% seen once. The chain links TRBV5-5 to TRBJ2-1, with 11 positions matching TRBD2. The source was CD4+ or CD8+ T cells sorted from blood, collected in a trial of the OX40 agonist ivuxolimab. The receptor comes from an adult with an advanced solid tumor such as melanoma, head and neck, liver or kidney cancer. This chain's CDR3 is CASSLTSGSWDEQFF. The CDR3 DNA is TGTGCCAGCAGCTTGACTAGCGGGAGCTGGGATGAGCAGTTCTTC.